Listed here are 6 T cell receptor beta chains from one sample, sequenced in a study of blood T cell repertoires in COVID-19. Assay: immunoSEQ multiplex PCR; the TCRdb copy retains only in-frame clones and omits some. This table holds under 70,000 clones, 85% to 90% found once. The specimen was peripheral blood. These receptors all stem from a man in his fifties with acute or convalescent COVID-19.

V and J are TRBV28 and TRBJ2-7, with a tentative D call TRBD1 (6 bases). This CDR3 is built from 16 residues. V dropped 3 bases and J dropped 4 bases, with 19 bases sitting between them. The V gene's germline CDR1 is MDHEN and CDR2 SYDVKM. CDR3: CASSFQAGVPPYEQYF. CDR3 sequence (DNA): TGTGCCAGCAGTTTTCAGGCAGGGGTTCCTCCGTACGAGCAGTACTTC. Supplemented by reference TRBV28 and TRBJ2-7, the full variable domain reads DVKVTQSSRYLVKRTGEKVFLECVQDMDHENMFWYRQDPGLGLRLIYFSYDVKMKEKGDIPEGYSVSREKKERFSLILESASTNQTSMYLCASSFQAGVPPYEQYFGPGTRLTVT.

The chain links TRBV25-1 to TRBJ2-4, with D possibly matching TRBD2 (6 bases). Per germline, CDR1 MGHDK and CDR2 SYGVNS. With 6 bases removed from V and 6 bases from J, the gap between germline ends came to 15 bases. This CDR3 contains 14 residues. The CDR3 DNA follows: TGTGCCAGCAGGTCCGGGGGAGTGGGAAACATTCAGTACTTC. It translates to CASRSGGVGNIQYF.

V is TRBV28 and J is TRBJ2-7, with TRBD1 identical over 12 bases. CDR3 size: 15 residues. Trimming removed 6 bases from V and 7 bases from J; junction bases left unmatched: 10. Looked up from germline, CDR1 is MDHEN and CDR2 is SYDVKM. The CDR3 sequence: CASSETGTGGLEQYF. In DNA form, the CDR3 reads TGTGCCAGCAGCGAAACCGGGACAGGGGGCCTTGAGCAGTACTTC. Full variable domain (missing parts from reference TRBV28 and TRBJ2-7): DVKVTQSSRYLVKRTGEKVFLECVQDMDHENMFWYRQDPGLGLRLIYFSYDVKMKEKGDIPEGYSVSREKKERFSLILESASTNQTSMYLCASSETGTGGLEQYFGPGTRLTVT.

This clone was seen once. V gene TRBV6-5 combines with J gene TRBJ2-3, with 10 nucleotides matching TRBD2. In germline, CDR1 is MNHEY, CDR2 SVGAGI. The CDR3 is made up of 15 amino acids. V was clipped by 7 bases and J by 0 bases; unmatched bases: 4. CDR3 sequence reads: CASTSGSTSTDTQYF. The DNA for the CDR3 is TGTGCCAGCACTAGCGGGAGTACTAGCACAGATACGCAGTATTTT.

The CDR3 nucleotides are TGTGCCAGCAGCAAAGGGGATGGGACTAGCGGGAGAGGGTTACTAAAAGATACGCAGTATTTT. As protein: CASSKGDGTSGRGLLKDTQYF. The chain carries TRBV21-1 and TRBJ2-3; TRBD2 is the table's D call, not checked against the DNA. TRBV21-1 is classified as a pseudogene. The CDR3 length is 21 residues.

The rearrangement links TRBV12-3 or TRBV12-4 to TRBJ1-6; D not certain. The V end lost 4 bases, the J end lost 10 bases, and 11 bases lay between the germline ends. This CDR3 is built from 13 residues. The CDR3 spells CASSSWPRSPLHF. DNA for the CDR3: TGTGCCAGCAGTTCTTGGCCAAGATCACCCCTCCACTTT.